The 18 T cell receptor beta chains presented below share a single source sample, sequenced in a study of shared clonotypes between healthy human individuals. Clones were read by immunoSEQ multiplex PCR, and TCRdb kept only the in-frame ones, dropping some. The sample lists 700,000 or so clones; about 78% were seen once. Material: memory CD4+ T cells sorted from blood. The subset denotes: CD45RA-negative fraction. The origin of the receptors is a woman aged 25 to 39 in good health.

The chain recombines TRBV28 with TRBJ2-1; possible D gene TRBD2, 5 bases. There are 13 residues in the CDR3. The V and J ends lost 6 bases and 7 bases respectively, with 13 bases between them. Germline V lookup: CDR1 MDHEN, CDR2 SYDVKM. The CDR3 coding sequence is TGTGCCAGCAGCCGCGGGCGGCGGAATGAGCAGTTCTTC. It encodes CASSRGRRNEQFF. The full variable domain, completed using reference TRBV28 and TRBJ2-1, is DVKVTQSSRYLVKRTGEKVFLECVQDMDHENMFWYRQDPGLGLRLIYFSYDVKMKEKGDIPEGYSVSREKKERFSLILESASTNQTSMYLCASSRGRRNEQFFGPGTRLTVL.

This clone has more than one count but fewer than ten. This chain links TRBV6-4 with TRBJ2-1; D is unresolved. The germline gives CDR1 MRHNA, CDR2 SNTAGT. V lost 6 bases, J lost 5 bases, and 14 bases lay in between. The CDR3 sequence is 14 residues long. DNA of the CDR3: TGTGCCAGCAGCCGATTAGGACGAAACAATGAGCAGTTCTTC. This gives the protein CASSRLGRNNEQFF.

For this clone: This same CDR3 is encoded by further DNA sequences in the sample. This chain uses TRBV5-1 with TRBJ1-2; 8 bases map to TRBD1. Looked up from germline, CDR1 is SGHRS and CDR2 is YFSETQ. Trimming cost V 0 bases and J 7 bases; bases outside gene matches: 5. There are 14 residues in the CDR3. This chain's CDR3 is CASSLGTGTVGYTF. The CDR3 DNA reads TGCGCCAGCAGCTTGGGGACAGGGACGGTTGGCTACACCTTC. Filled out from reference TRBV5-1 and TRBJ1-2, the complete variable domain reads KAGVTQTPRYLIKTRGQQVTLSCSPISGHRSVSWYQQTPGQGLQFLFEYFSETQRNKGNFPGRFSGRQFSNSRSEMNVSTLELGDSALYLCASSLGTGTVGYTFGSGTRLTVV.

The rearrangement uses TRBV5-1 and TRBJ2-5; maybe TRBD2 (5 bases). Trimming removed 0 bases from V and 9 bases from J, with 12 bases in between. Germline V gene data show CDR1 as SGHRS and CDR2 as YFSETQ. This CDR3 is 13 amino acids long. The CDR3 protein is CASSLDSGWAQYF. CDR3 coding DNA: TGCGCCAGCAGCTTGGACTCGGGGTGGGCCCAGTACTTC.

J is TRBJ1-3 and V is TRBV10-2, with D possibly matching TRBD1 (5 bases). Germline lookup yields CDR1 WSHSY and CDR2 SAAADI. The CDR3 runs 15 residues. V lost 6 bases and J 0 bases, leaving 12 bases between the germline ends. The CDR3 DNA sequence: TGCGCCAGCAGCTTGACAGCCGACTCTGGAAACACCATATATTTT. This codes for CASSLTADSGNTIYF.

The V gene is TRBV7-9, the J gene TRBJ1-1; unclear D gene. The V gene lost 5 bases and the J gene lost 0 bases, with 10 bases spanning the gap. This CDR3 has 14 amino acids. Germline V gene sequence: CDR1 SEHNR, CDR2 FQNEAQ (reference sequence). The CDR3 DNA sequence: TGTGCCAGCAGCGCCCAGACGGTGAACACTGAAGCTTTCTTT. Encoded protein: CASSAQTVNTEAFF.

The chain joins TRBV9 to TRBJ2-1; TRBD2 might be the D (6 bases). Trimming left V 2 bases short and J 9 bases short, with 12 bases between. Germline-derived CDR1 and CDR2 are SGDLS and YYNGEE. The CDR3 has 13 amino acids. In DNA form, the CDR3 reads TGTGCCAGCAGCGTCCTGCGGGATAGTGAGCAGTTCTTC. Translated, it gives CASSVLRDSEQFF.

The chain links TRBV11-2 to TRBJ2-7, with 8 bases matching TRBD1. J gave up 3 bases and V 0 bases, and 4 bases lay outside the gene matches. Germline V CDR1 and CDR2: SGHAT, FQNNGV. CDR3 length equals 15 residues. CDR3 nucleotides: TGTGCCAGCAGCTTAGAGGACAGGGTAATCTACGAGCAGTACTTC. Its translation is CASSLEDRVIYEQYF. The whole variable domain, filled in from reference TRBV11-2 and TRBJ2-7, reads EAGVAQSPRYKIIEKRQSVAFWCNPISGHATLYWYQQILGQGPKLLIQFQNNGVVDDSQLPKDRFSAERLKGVDSTLKIQPAKLEDSAVYLCASSLEDRVIYEQYFGPGTRLTVT.

The chain carries TRBV5-1 and TRBJ2-2; D call uncertain. Germline CDR1 SGHRS, CDR2 YFSETQ. V lost 0 bases to trimming and J lost 1 base, with 10 bases between them. The CDR3 is 16 amino acids. The chain's CDR3 is CASSLAVSWNTGELFF. As DNA, the CDR3 is TGCGCCAGCAGCTTGGCGGTCTCCTGGAACACCGGGGAGCTGTTTTTT.

CDR3: CASGTGTSGIYEQFF. The CDR3 region has the DNA TGTGCCAGCGGAACAGGGACTAGCGGGATATATGAGCAGTTCTTC. The chain carries TRBV9 and TRBJ2-1, with 13 bases aligning to TRBD2. CDR3 size: 15 residues. Germline V lookup: CDR1 SGDLS, CDR2 YYNGEE. Trimming took 7 bases from V and 8 from J; bases not matched to a gene: 9. Looking up the rest from reference TRBV9 and TRBJ2-1 gives the full variable domain: DSGVTQTPKHLITATGQRVTLRCSPRSGDLSVYWYQQSLDQGLQFLIQYYNGEERAKGNILERFSAQQFPDLHSELNLSSLELGDSALYFCASGTGTSGIYEQFFGPGTRLTVL.

The V and J genes are TRBV27 and TRBJ1-5, with 8 nucleotides matching TRBD1. Germline assignment: CDR1 MNHEY and CDR2 SMNVEV (reference sequence). The junction had 3 bases not matched to a gene; V was cut back by 3 bases and J by 5 bases. The CDR3 runs 14 residues. Written as DNA, the CDR3 is TGTGCCAGCAGTTTCAACAGGGGGGATCAGCCCCAGCATTTT. It specifies CASSFNRGDQPQHF.

This chain joins TRBV5-4 and TRBJ1-5, with D hard to call. This CDR3 spans 14 amino acids. The germline gives CDR1 SGHNT, CDR2 YYREEE (reference sequence). The V end was cut by 2 bases, the J end by 4 bases, with 10 bases between. The CDR3 here is CASSLGGANQPQHF. In DNA form, the CDR3 reads TGTGCCAGCAGCTTAGGTGGTGCTAATCAGCCCCAGCATTTT.

This chain joins TRBV4-1 and TRBJ2-7, with 9 bases aligning to TRBD1. Germline V gene data show CDR1 as MGHRA and CDR2 as YSYEKL. The V segment lost 3 bases and the J segment 6 bases; nucleotides outside the gene matches: 15. This CDR3 contains 17 residues. CDR3 coding DNA: TGCGCCAGCAGCCAGGACACTCCGGGACAGGGATTAGGCGAGCAGTACTTC. Protein product: CASSQDTPGQGLGEQYF.

This clone showed up just a few times. V gene TRBV19 combines with J gene TRBJ1-1; D unclear. This CDR3 has 17 amino acids. The V gene lost 5 bases and the J gene lost 4 bases, with 23 bases spanning the gap. The germline CDR1 and CDR2 sequences are LNHDA and SQIVND (reference sequence). The CDR3 sequence is CASSFNAGAGYGTEAFF. DNA of the CDR3: TGTGCCAGTAGTTTCAATGCGGGCGCCGGGTACGGCACTGAAGCTTTCTTT.

The chain is built from TRBV4-1 and TRBJ2-1; D gene ambiguous. This CDR3 is 21 amino acids long. Germline V gene data show CDR1 as MGHRA and CDR2 as YSYEKL. The germline V and J ends were trimmed by 2 bases and 6 bases, with 32 bases remaining between them. The CDR3: CASSQQRLPGPQVRWGNEQFF. The CDR3 bases are TGCGCCAGCAGCCAACAAAGGTTACCGGGCCCCCAGGTTAGATGGGGCAATGAGCAGTTCTTC.

This clone was counted a single time. The chain is built from TRBV5-1 and TRBJ2-1, with D possibly being TRBD1 or TRBD2 (5 bases each). The germline CDR1 and CDR2 sequences are SGHRS and YFSETQ. The CDR3 runs to 13 residues. V lost 0 bases and J lost 9, with 10 bases in between. The CDR3 sequence is CASSLVGDSEQFF. The CDR3 DNA follows: TGCGCCAGCAGCTTGGTGGGGGATAGTGAGCAGTTCTTC. The full variable domain, its missing parts supplied by reference TRBV5-1 and TRBJ2-1, is KAGVTQTPRYLIKTRGQQVTLSCSPISGHRSVSWYQQTPGQGLQFLFEYFSETQRNKGNFPGRFSGRQFSNSRSEMNVSTLELGDSALYLCASSLVGDSEQFFGPGTRLTVL.

The chain carries TRBV27 and TRBJ1-1; TRBD1 might be the D (5 bases). Looked up from germline, CDR1 is MNHEY and CDR2 is SMNVEV (reference sequence). This CDR3 has 14 residues. V was pared by 7 bases and J by 1 base, with 13 bases between. CDR3: CASTLFTGNTEAFF. The CDR3 DNA sequence: TGTGCCAGCACCTTATTTACAGGGAACACTGAAGCTTTCTTT.

The V and J genes are TRBV28 and TRBJ2-3; 9 nucleotides line up with TRBD1. V lost 3 bases, J lost 7 bases, and 5 bases stayed unmatched. Looked up from germline, CDR1 is MDHEN and CDR2 is SYDVKM. This CDR3 region has 14 residues. The CDR3 sequence is CASSFRDRVYTQYF. DNA for the CDR3: TGTGCCAGCAGTTTCAGGGACAGGGTGTATACGCAGTATTTT.